This is a list of T cell receptor beta chains from one sample in a study of T cell responses to AZD1222 COVID-19 vaccine. The assay was immunoSEQ multiplex PCR, and TCRdb's table has in-frame clones only and misses some. The table shows around 100,000 clones, with about four fifths occurring only once. The specimen comprised peripheral blood, sampled on day 0 of AZD1222 vaccination. Receptors were obtained from an adult in good health. The CDR3 runs from the conserved cysteine through the conserved F or W. Each record gives: D gene, clone size, J gene, V gene, CDR3 protein, CDR3 DNA. The D gene is left open where the match is weak. Rows give clone size only sometimes, using once, few, many, or a class for an expanded clone.

TRBD1	.	TRBJ2-7	TRBV4-2	CASGGGQGSYEQYF	TGTGCCAGCGGGGGGGGACAGGGGTCCTACGAGCAGTACTTC
.	once	TRBJ2-3	TRBV7-3	CASSQLASLTDTQYF	TGTGCCAGCAGCCAACTAGCCTCCCTCACAGATACGCAGTATTTT
.	.	TRBJ2-2	TRBV3-1/TRBV3-2	CASSQERWTVNTGELFF	TGTGCCAGCAGCCAAGAAAGGTGGACTGTGAACACCGGGGAGCTGTTTTTT
TRBD1	few	TRBJ2-7	TRBV4-3	CASSQDRGLYEQYF	TGCGCCAGCAGCCAGGACAGGGGGCTATACGAGCAGTACTTC
TRBD2	.	TRBJ2-1	TRBV14	CASSHRPSGGRFELKEQFF	TGTGCCAGCAGCCACCGCCCTAGCGGGGGGCGGTTTGAGCTGAAGGAGCAGTTCTTC
.	.	TRBJ1-4	TRBV2	CASMPGRNQNEKLFF	TGTGCCAGCATGCCGGGCAGGAACCAGAATGAAAAACTGTTTTTT
.	.	TRBJ1-5	TRBV5-8	CASSLGGVGNQPQHF	TGTGCCAGCAGCTTGGGAGGGGTAGGCAATCAGCCCCAGCATTTT
.	.	TRBJ2-1	TRBV21-1	CASRRLAGGPLYEQFF	TGTGCCAGCAGAAGACTAGCGGGGGGGCCGTTATATGAGCAGTTCTTC
.	.	TRBJ1-4	TRBV6-5	CASSYPERREKLFF	TGTGCCAGCAGTTACCCGGAGAGGCGTGAAAAACTGTTTTTT
TRBD1	.	TRBJ1-3	TRBV12-3/TRBV12-4	CASAGTVVKTIYF	TGTGCCAGCGCCGGGACAGTAGTAAAGACCATATATTTT
.	.	TRBJ1-2	TRBV20-1	CRSSGRHGYTF	TGCAGGTCCTCCGGTAGGCATGGCTACACCTTC
.	.	TRBJ2-1	TRBV12-3/TRBV12-4	CASSFTVREQFF	TGTGCCAGCAGTTTCACGGTAAGAGAGCAGTTCTTC
.	medium-sized	TRBJ1-1	TRBV7-8	CASSSGIMNTEAFF	TGTGCCAGCAGCTCAGGGATCATGAACACTGAAGCTTTCTTT
.	once	TRBJ1-5	TRBV27	CASSLVRNSNQPQHF	TGTGCCAGCAGTCTCGTCCGGAATAGCAATCAGCCCCAGCATTTT
.	.	TRBJ1-6	TRBV5-5	CASSVGQFLSYNSPLHF	TGTGCCAGCAGCGTCGGACAGTTCCTCTCCTATAATTCACCCCTCCACTTT
TRBD2	.	TRBJ2-5	TRBV5-1	CASSFPPRATSGQETQYF	TGCGCCAGCAGCTTTCCCCCACGAGCGACTAGCGGCCAAGAGACCCAGTACTTC
.	.	TRBJ1-2	TRBV28	CASSPHPIGDYGYTF	TGTGCCAGCAGCCCACACCCTATAGGGGACTATGGCTACACCTTC
.	.	TRBJ1-6	TRBV5-4	CASSWTVGNSPLHF	TGTGCCAGCAGCTGGACAGTGGGAAATTCACCCCTCCACTTT
.	.	TRBJ1-2	TRBV3-1/TRBV3-2	CASSQDRYGYTF	TGTGCCAGCAGCCAAGATCGATATGGCTACACCTTC
.	once	TRBJ2-3	TRBV7-9	CASSPSGTDTQYF	TGTGCCAGCAGCCCATCGGGCACAGATACGCAGTATTTT
.	.	TRBJ2-7	TRBV6-5	CASSYSTGYEQYF	TGTGCCAGCAGTTACTCGACGGGTTACGAGCAGTACTTC
TRBD1	.	TRBJ2-1	TRBV6-5	CASRTTGVGYNEQFF	TGTGCCAGCAGAACTACAGGGGTTGGTTACAATGAGCAGTTCTTC
.	.	TRBJ1-2	TRBV11-3	CASSSTEVYGYTF	TGTGCCAGCAGCTCCACAGAGGTCTATGGCTACACCTTC
.	.	TRBJ1-1	TRBV12-3/TRBV12-4	CASSSAGVTEAFF	TGTGCCAGCAGTTCCGCGGGGGTCACTGAAGCTTTCTTT
TRBD2	few	TRBJ2-5	TRBV4-1	CASSQALAGPAETQYF	TGCGCCAGCAGCCAAGCACTAGCGGGGCCTGCGGAGACCCAGTACTTC
TRBD1	once	TRBJ1-5	TRBV15	CATSRPGTAQPQHF	TGTGCCACCAGCCGTCCCGGGACAGCTCAGCCCCAGCATTTT
TRBD1	once	TRBJ1-1	TRBV7-8	CASSSSGTGGAFF	TGTGCCAGCAGCTCGTCCGGGACAGGGGGAGCTTTCTTT
TRBD2	.	TRBJ2-1	TRBV5-1	CASSFPGLAGSEQFF	TGCGCCAGCAGCTTTCCGGGACTAGCGGGTAGCGAGCAGTTCTTC
.	.	TRBJ1-3	TRBV11-3	CASSTSANSGNTIYF	TGTGCCAGCTCCACCTCAGCAAACTCTGGAAACACCATATATTTT
.	.	TRBJ1-3	TRBV19	CASSTWTVEVAGNTIYF	TGTGCCAGTAGTACGTGGACAGTCGAGGTGGCTGGAAACACCATATATTTT
.	.	TRBJ2-3	TRBV6-1	CASSELAAPSTDTQYF	TGTGCCAGCAGTGAACTCGCAGCCCCTAGCACAGATACGCAGTATTTT
TRBD1	.	TRBJ2-7	TRBV7-9	CASSTNGQGAHEQYF	TGTGCCAGCAGCACTAATGGACAGGGGGCCCACGAGCAGTACTTC
.	few	TRBJ2-5	TRBV6-5	CASNPSRGTQYF	TGTGCCAGCAACCCAAGCAGGGGGACCCAGTACTTC
TRBD1	.	TRBJ1-1	TRBV5-4	CASSPGQGNTEAFF	TGTGCCAGCAGCCCTGGACAGGGGAACACTGAAGCTTTCTTT
.	.	TRBJ1-5	TRBV15	CATSRDLEGDQPQHF	TGTGCCACCAGCAGAGATCTCGAGGGAGATCAGCCCCAGCATTTT
.	.	TRBJ1-4	TRBV5-4	CASSQARDIGEKLFF	TGTGCCAGCAGCCAGGCCCGGGACATAGGTGAAAAACTGTTTTTT
.	few	TRBJ2-2	TRBV7-8	CASSRLGTSLGELFF	TGTGCCAGCAGTAGACTTGGGACCTCACTCGGGGAGCTGTTTTTT
.	.	TRBJ1-2	TRBV29-1	CSVEGSRGGYTF	TGCAGCGTCGAGGGCAGCAGGGGTGGCTACACCTTC
TRBD1	few	TRBJ1-4	TRBV19	CASSIAGTGRIQSEKLFF	TGTGCCAGTAGTATTGCCGGGACAGGACGCATTCAGAGTGAAAAACTGTTTTTT
.	.	TRBJ1-5	TRBV18	CASSPQGVDQPQHF	TGTGCCAGCTCACCACAGGGGGTCGATCAGCCCCAGCATTTT
.	few	TRBJ1-1	TRBV28	CASSFRRMNTEAFF	TGTGCCAGCAGTTTTCGGCGGATGAACACTGAAGCTTTCTTT
.	.	TRBJ1-2	TRBV27	CASRSGTGNGADGYTF	TGTGCCAGCAGATCCGGCACAGGGAATGGGGCTGATGGCTACACCTTC
.	.	TRBJ2-3	TRBV28	CASSFMASPITDTQYF	TGTGCCAGCAGTTTTATGGCGAGCCCCATCACAGATACGCAGTATTTT
.	.	TRBJ1-2	TRBV5-6	CASSQGTYGYTF	TGTGCCAGCAGCCAAGGGACGTATGGCTACACCTTC
TRBD1	.	TRBJ1-5	TRBV6-5	CASRAGDRTHQPQHF	TGTGCCAGCAGGGCGGGGGACAGGACCCATCAGCCCCAGCATTTT
.	.	TRBJ1-4	TRBV15	CATSRDRWDEKLFF	TGTGCCACCAGTCGAGACAGGTGGGACGAAAAACTGTTTTTT
TRBD2	once	TRBJ2-1	TRBV30	CAWTSGSSSYNEQFF	TGTGCCTGGACTAGCGGGTCGAGCTCCTACAATGAGCAGTTCTTC
TRBD1	.	TRBJ1-4	TRBV28	CASSLRTGLYRRLFF	TGTGCCAGCAGTTTGCGGACAGGGCTGTATCGAAGACTGTTTTTT
.	once	TRBJ2-7	TRBV7-2	CASSSVAGSPPYEQYF	TGTGCCAGCAGCTCCGTCGCGGGTTCCCCCCCCTACGAGCAGTACTTC
.	.	TRBJ1-5	TRBV12-5	CASGFSSNQPQHF	TGTGCTAGTGGTTTCAGCAGCAATCAGCCCCAGCATTTT
.	once	TRBJ2-3	TRBV7-2	CASSLVGQRGDTQYF	TGTGCCAGCAGCTTAGTGGGCCAAAGGGGCGATACGCAGTATTTT
TRBD2	once	TRBJ2-3	TRBV9	CAGTQCDRRGVLIIPYTQYF	TGTGCCGGAACACAGTGTGATCGGCGGGGGGTCCTCATAATTCCTTATACGCAGTATTTT
.	.	TRBJ1-1	TRBV11-2	CASSLDPGTTEAFF	TGTGCCAGCAGCTTAGACCCGGGCACTACTGAAGCTTTCTTT
.	.	TRBJ2-7	TRBV6-5	CASSSKGGSSYEQYF	TGTGCCAGCAGTTCGAAGGGTGGAAGCTCCTACGAGCAGTACTTC
TRBD1	.	TRBJ1-4	TRBV4-2	CASSRGTGANEKLFF	TGTGCCAGCAGCCGAGGGACAGGGGCTAATGAAAAACTGTTTTTT
.	.	TRBJ2-1	TRBV7-3	CASSFDPGPYNEQFF	TGTGCCAGCAGCTTTGACCCAGGGCCCTACAATGAGCAGTTCTTC
.	.	TRBJ1-2	TRBV20-1	CSAMWVPGYTF	TGCAGTGCTATGTGGGTTCCTGGCTACACCTTC
.	.	TRBJ1-1	TRBV7-9	CASMTGAMNTEAFF	TGTGCCAGCATGACAGGCGCCATGAACACTGAAGCTTTCTTT